This passage covers 7 T cell receptor beta chains from one sample sequenced in a study of blood T cells in healthy people across ages. The use of a sample-barcoded 5' primer and a J-beta primer mix characterized a second PCR of roughly 6 to 11 cycles. TCRdb reprocessed the 5' RACE reads with MiXCR, giving one entry per CDR3 protein. The sample yields fewer than 700,000 distinct CDR3 sequences, around 43% seen once. The material sequenced was blood. These receptors all stem from a man aged 80 or over in good health.

The rearrangement joins TRBV29-1 to TRBJ2-5, with D perhaps matching TRBD1 (6 bases). V dropped 6 bases and J dropped 4 bases, with 15 bases sitting between them. The CDR3 covers 13 residues. The germline gives CDR1 SQVTM, CDR2 ANQGSEA. The DNA for the CDR3 is TGCAGCGTCCCGGGGCTAGGGGGAGAGACCCAGTACTTC. Its translation: CSVPGLGGETQYF.

A single count supports this clonotype. The chain has TRBV2 and TRBJ2-7; D remains unclear. V was clipped by 5 bases and J by 10 bases, with 9 bases between them. The CDR3 contains 10 residues. CDR1 is SNHLY and CDR2 is FYNNEI in the germline V gene. CDR3 sequence: CASSLTTQYF. CDR3 DNA sequence: TGTGCCAGCAGTCTTACCACCCAGTACTTC. The full variable domain, completed using reference TRBV2 and TRBJ2-7, is EPEVTQTPSHQVTQMGQEVILRCVPISNHLYFYWYRQILGQKVEFLVSFYNNEISEKSEIFDDQFSVERPDGSNFTLKIRSTKLEDSAMYFCASSLTTQYFGPGTRLTVT.

The CDR3 is CAISTQTVDTQYF. CDR3 DNA sequence: TGTGCCATCAGCACCCAAACAGTTGATACGCAGTATTTT. The chain uses TRBV10-3 and TRBJ2-3; unclear D gene. The CDR3 sequence is 13 residues long. Trimming removed 6 bases from V and 6 bases from J, with 13 bases in between. Germline CDR1 reads ENHRY; CDR2 reads SYGVKD.

The rearrangement links TRBV18 to TRBJ1-1; perhaps TRBD1 as D (6 bases). Deletions cut 8 bases from V and 1 base from J, with 14 bases between. Germline lookup yields CDR1 KGHSH and CDR2 LQKENI. The CDR3 is 14 amino acids. CDR3 amino acids: CASTSQGQNTEAFF. As DNA, the CDR3 is TGTGCCAGCACCTCGCAGGGACAGAACACTGAAGCTTTCTTT.

CDR3 sequence reads: CASSYTRAGTKNEKLFF. The CDR3 DNA sequence: TGTGCCAGCAGCTACACCAGAGCGGGGACAAAAAATGAAAAACTGTTTTTT. The rearrangement joins TRBV28 to TRBJ1-4; maybe TRBD1 (6 bases). Germline-derived CDR1 and CDR2 are MDHEN and SYDVKM. The CDR3 consists of 17 residues. Trimming pared 6 bases from V and 5 bases from J, leaving 22 bases between.

The chain uses TRBV18 and TRBJ1-2; TRBD1 aligns across 7 bases. Germline CDR1 reads KGHSH; CDR2 reads LQKENI. This CDR3 is 15 amino acids long. V was pared by 3 bases and J by 2 bases, with 6 bases of the junction left unmatched. CDR3 residues: CASSPTLQGNYGYTF. In DNA, the CDR3 is TGTGCCAGCTCACCTACCTTACAGGGGAACTATGGCTACACCTTC.

This chain uses TRBV20-1 with TRBJ2-1; weak D call: TRBD2 (7 bases). The CDR3 consists of 15 residues. V was clipped by 5 bases and J by 6 bases, with 20 bases between them. Looked up from germline, CDR1 is DFQATT and CDR2 is SNEGSKA (reference sequence). CDR3 nucleotide sequence: TGCAGTGCTCCTCCTATGGCGGGGGCCCTCAATGAGCAGTTCTTC. Its translation: CSAPPMAGALNEQFF.